Listed below are T cell receptor beta chains from one sample, sequenced in a study of regulatory T cells in long-lasting Graves disease. MiXCR, run by TCRdb on the multiplex PCR reads, gives a single entry per CDR3 protein. The repertoire has 550,000 to 600,000 distinct CDR3 sequences, roughly 15% of them found once; the top ten carry 9.5% to 15%. This same sample was also part of a study on T cells in Graves' hyperthyroidism and ophthalmopathy.

This specimen was peripheral blood mononuclear cells (PBMCs), taken at new diagnosis, from a patient treated with antithyroid drugs. These receptors all come from a man aged 18 to 29 with Graves disease. CDR3s leave out the opening cysteine and the closing phenylalanine or tryptophan.

>TRBJ2-6|TRBV27
ASSLQGVLSGANVLT
>TRBJ2-5|TRBV7-6
ASSSHRASRYQETQY
>TRBJ2-7|TRBV30
AWSPDSSYEQY
>TRBJ1-6|TRBV7-9
ASSDGRGKRQSPLH
>TRBJ1-1|TRBV7-9
ASSPGGPMRAF
>TRBJ1-1|TRBV12-3/TRBV12-4
ASSLPQQGKAF
>TRBJ2-7|TRBV28
ASSPDSFYAYEQY
>TRBJ2-5|TRBV4-1
ASSQRSSGSFQETQY
>TRBJ1-1|TRBV12-3/TRBV12-4
ASSLPRTAGTEAF
>TRBJ2-1|TRBV30
AWSPIAGGWF
>TRBJ2-7|TRBV20-1
SARDWGQGFSYEQY
>TRBJ1-1|TRBV11-2
ASSSLSVGTEAF
>TRBJ2-5|TRBV7-7
ASSLDPGSETQY
>TRBJ2-3|TRBV19
ASSITGTGAEDTQY
>TRBJ1-1|TRBV27
ASSFQGPTEAF
>TRBJ2-1|TRBV2
ASRNPPGKGYNEQF
>TRBJ2-7|TRBV28
ASSSSGGRKGEQY
>TRBJ2-7|TRBV27
ASSYYNLDEQY
>TRBJ1-5|TRBV28
ASTPSTSGFGNQPQH
>TRBJ2-7|TRBV20-1
SAGQGYEQY
>TRBJ1-5|TRBV7-2
ASSLEGDYSNQPQH
>TRBJ1-5|TRBV19
ASTAGQGNQPQH
>TRBJ2-1|TRBV15
ATSKYRGYNEQF
>TRBJ2-5|TRBV30
AWSDLRETQY
>TRBJ2-3|TRBV10-3
AISDLAGGLDTQY
>TRBJ2-1|TRBV5-1
ASSQQGWPGRHNEQF
>TRBJ2-7|TRBV11-2
ASSLTDGGLAGAYSYEQY
>TRBJ2-3|TRBV28
ASNLGTSGNTDTQY
>TRBJ1-1|TRBV7-9
ATVGMNTEAF
>TRBJ2-2|TRBV3-1
ASSQTGGAATGELF
>TRBJ1-1|TRBV13
ASSPLGGDLGTEAF
>TRBJ1-2|TRBV7-8
ASSRDGGYT
>TRBJ1-2|TRBV7-9
ASSPPHLGANGYT
>TRBJ1-4|TRBV9
ASSVAPEPNEKLF
>TRBJ1-5|TRBV11-2
ASSFDKAENQPQH
>TRBJ1-4|TRBV20-1
SARDPQGGEKLF
>TRBJ2-7|TRBV5-8
ASSLALAGYHYEQY
>TRBJ2-5|TRBV5-1
ASKNTGVIQETQY
>TRBJ2-2|TRBV20-1
SALRAGGDTGELF
>TRBJ1-1|TRBV2
ASSVRGENTEAF
>TRBJ1-6|TRBV28
ASSLTGRGSPLH
>TRBJ2-1|TRBV5-1
ASRRQESYNEQF
>TRBJ1-1|TRBV2
ASSGSRLSTEAF
>TRBJ1-2|TRBV4-1
ASSQWTGKFYGYT
>TRBJ2-4|TRBV6-1
ASSRDRVAKNIQY
>TRBJ2-1|TRBV19
ASSGRREGPHNEQF
>TRBJ1-5|TRBV30
AWSPGTGVQPQH
>TRBJ2-4|TRBV7-2
ASSLSALPQNIQY
>TRBJ2-3|TRBV4-1
ASSPGPGADTQY